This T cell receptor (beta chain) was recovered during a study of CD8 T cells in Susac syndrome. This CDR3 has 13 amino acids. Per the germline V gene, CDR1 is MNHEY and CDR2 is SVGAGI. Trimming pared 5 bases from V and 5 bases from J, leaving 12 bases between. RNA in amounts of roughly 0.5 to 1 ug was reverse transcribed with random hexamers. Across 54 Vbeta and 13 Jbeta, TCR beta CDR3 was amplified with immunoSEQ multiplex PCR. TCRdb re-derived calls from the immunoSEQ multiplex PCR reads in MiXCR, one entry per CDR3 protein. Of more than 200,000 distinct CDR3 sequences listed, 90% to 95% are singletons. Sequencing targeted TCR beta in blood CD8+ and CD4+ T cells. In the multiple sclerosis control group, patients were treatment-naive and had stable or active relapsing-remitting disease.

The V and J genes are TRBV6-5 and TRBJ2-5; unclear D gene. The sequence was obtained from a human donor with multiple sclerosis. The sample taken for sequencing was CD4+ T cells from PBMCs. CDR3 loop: CASSRTAGETQYF. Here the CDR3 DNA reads TGTGCCAGCAGTAGGACGGCTGGGGAGACCCAGTACTTC.